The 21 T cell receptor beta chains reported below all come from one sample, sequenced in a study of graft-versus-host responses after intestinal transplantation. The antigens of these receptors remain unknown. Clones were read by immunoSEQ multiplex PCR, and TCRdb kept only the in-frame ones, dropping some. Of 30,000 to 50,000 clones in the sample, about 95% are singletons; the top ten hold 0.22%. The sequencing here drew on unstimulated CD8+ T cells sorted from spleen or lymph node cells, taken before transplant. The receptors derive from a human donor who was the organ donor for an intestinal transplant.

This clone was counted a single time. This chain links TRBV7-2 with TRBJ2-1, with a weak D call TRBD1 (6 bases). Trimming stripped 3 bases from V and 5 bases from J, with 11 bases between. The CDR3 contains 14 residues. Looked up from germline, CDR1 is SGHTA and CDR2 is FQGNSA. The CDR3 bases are TGTGCCAGCAGCTTTAGGGGGTTGGACAATGAGCAGTTCTTC. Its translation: CASSFRGLDNEQFF.

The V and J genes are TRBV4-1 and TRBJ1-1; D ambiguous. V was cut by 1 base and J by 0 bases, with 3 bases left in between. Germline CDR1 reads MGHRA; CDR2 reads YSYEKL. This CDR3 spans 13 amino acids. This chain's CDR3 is CASSQAVNTEAFF. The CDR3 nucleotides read TGCGCCAGCAGCCAAGCAGTGAACACTGAAGCTTTCTTT.

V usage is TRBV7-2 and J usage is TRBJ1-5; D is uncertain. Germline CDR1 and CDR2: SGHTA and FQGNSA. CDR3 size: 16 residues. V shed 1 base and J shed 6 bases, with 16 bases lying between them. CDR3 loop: CASSLGFGLGIQPQHF. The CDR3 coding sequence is TGTGCCAGCAGCTTAGGGTTTGGGTTAGGGATTCAGCCCCAGCATTTT. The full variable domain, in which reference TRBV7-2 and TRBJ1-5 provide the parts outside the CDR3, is GAGVSQSPSNKVTEKGKDVELRCDPISGHTALYWYRQSLGQGLEFLIYFQGNSAPDKSGLPSDRFSAERTGGSVSTLTIQRTQQEDSAVYLCASSLGFGLGIQPQHFGDGTRLSIL.

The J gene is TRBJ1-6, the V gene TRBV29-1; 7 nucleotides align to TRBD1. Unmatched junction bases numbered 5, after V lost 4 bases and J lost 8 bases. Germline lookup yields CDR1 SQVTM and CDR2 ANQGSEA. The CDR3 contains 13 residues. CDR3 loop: CSVGEGADSPLHF. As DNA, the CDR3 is TGCAGCGTTGGGGAGGGGGCTGATTCACCCCTCCACTTT.

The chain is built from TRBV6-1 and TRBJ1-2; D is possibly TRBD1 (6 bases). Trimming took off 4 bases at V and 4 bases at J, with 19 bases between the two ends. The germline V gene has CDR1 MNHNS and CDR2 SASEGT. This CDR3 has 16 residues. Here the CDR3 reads CASSGARNGGGYGYTF. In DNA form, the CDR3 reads TGTGCCAGCAGTGGAGCCAGAAATGGGGGCGGCTATGGCTACACCTTC.

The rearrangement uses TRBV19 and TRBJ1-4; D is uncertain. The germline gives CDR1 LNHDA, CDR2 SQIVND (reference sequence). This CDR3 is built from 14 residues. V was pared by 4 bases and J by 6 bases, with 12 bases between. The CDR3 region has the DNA TGTGCCAGTAGTACCATACGACTTGATGAAAAACTGTTTTTT. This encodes CASSTIRLDEKLFF.

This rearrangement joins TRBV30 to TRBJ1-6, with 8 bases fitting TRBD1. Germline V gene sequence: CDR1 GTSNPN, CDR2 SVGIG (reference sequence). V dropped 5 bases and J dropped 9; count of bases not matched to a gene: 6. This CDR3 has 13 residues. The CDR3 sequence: CAWLTGGGSPLHF. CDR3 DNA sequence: TGTGCCTGGTTAACAGGGGGGGGTTCACCCCTCCACTTT.

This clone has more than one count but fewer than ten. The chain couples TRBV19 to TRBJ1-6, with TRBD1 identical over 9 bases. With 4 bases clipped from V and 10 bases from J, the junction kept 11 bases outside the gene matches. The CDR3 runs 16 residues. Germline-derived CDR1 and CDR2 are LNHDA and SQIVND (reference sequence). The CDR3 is CASSSLAGQGFSPLHF. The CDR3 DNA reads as TGTGCCAGTAGTAGCCTAGCGGGACAGGGTTTCTCACCCCTCCACTTT.

CDR3 in amino acids: CASSEGIQGNTEAFF. The CDR3 DNA reads as TGTGCCAGCAGTGAAGGGATACAGGGTAACACTGAAGCTTTCTTT. The V gene is TRBV6-1, the J gene TRBJ1-1; maybe TRBD1 (6 bases). Trimming cost V 1 base and J 2 bases, with 11 bases left between them. The CDR3 runs to 15 residues. Germline loops: CDR1 MNHNS, CDR2 SASEGT.

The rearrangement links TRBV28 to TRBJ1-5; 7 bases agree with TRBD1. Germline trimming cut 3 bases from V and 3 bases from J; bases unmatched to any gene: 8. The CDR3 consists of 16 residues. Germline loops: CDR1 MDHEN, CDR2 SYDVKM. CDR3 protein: CASSFNRDSPNQPQHF. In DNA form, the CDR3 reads TGTGCCAGCAGTTTTAACCGGGACAGCCCCAATCAGCCCCAGCATTTT. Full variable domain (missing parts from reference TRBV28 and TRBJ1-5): DVKVTQSSRYLVKRTGEKVFLECVQDMDHENMFWYRQDPGLGLRLIYFSYDVKMKEKGDIPEGYSVSREKKERFSLILESASTNQTSMYLCASSFNRDSPNQPQHFGDGTRLSIL.

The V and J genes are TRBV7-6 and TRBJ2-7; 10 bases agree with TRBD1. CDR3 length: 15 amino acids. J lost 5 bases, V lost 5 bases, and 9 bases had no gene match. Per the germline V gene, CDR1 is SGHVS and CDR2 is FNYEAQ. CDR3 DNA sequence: TGTGCCAGCAGCCCTAGTGGGGGGACAGGGGACGAGCAGTACTTC. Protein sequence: CASSPSGGTGDEQYF.

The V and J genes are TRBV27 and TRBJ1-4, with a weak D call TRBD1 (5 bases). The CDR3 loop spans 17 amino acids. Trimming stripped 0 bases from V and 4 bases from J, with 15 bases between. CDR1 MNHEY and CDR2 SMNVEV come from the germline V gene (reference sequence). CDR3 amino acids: CASSLSGQGPINEKLFF. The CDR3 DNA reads TGTGCCAGCAGTTTATCCGGACAAGGCCCCATTAATGAAAAACTGTTTTTT.

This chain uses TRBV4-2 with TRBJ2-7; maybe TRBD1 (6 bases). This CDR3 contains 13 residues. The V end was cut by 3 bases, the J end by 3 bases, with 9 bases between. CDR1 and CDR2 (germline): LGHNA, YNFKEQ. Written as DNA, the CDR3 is TGTGCCAGCAGCCAGGTACAGGGCTACGAGCAGTACTTC. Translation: CASSQVQGYEQYF.

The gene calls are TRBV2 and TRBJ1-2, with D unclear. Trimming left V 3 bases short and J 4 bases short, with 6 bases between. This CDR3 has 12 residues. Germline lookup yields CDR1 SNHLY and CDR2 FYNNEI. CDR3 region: CASSEAVYGYTF. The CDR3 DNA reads TGTGCCAGCAGTGAGGCCGTCTATGGCTACACCTTC.

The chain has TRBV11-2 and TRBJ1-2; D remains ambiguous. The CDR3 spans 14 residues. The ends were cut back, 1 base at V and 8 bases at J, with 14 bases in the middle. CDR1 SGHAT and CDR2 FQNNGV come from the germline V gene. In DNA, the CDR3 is TGTGCCAGCAGCTTAGGGACGGTTAACGGAGGCTACACCTTC. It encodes CASSLGTVNGGYTF.

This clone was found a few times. The CDR3 DNA follows: TGTGCCAGCACCCTTGGGGGGTCCTACAATGAGCAGTTCTTC. Amino acid sequence: CASTLGGSYNEQFF. The rearrangement links TRBV27 to TRBJ2-1; a possible D gene is TRBD2 (6 bases). Germline values: CDR1 MNHEY, CDR2 SMNVEV (reference sequence). Trimming took off 7 bases at V and 1 base at J, with 11 bases between the two ends. The CDR3 is made up of 14 amino acids.

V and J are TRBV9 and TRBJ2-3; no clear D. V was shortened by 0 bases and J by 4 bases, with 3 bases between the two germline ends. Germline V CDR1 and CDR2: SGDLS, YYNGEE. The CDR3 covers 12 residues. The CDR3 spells CASSVDPDTQYF. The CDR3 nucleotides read TGTGCCAGCAGCGTAGATCCAGATACGCAGTATTTT. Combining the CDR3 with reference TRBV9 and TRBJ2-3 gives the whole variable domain DSGVTQTPKHLITATGQRVTLRCSPRSGDLSVYWYQQSLDQGLQFLIQYYNGEERAKGNILERFSAQQFPDLHSELNLSSLELGDSALYFCASSVDPDTQYFGPGTRLTVL.

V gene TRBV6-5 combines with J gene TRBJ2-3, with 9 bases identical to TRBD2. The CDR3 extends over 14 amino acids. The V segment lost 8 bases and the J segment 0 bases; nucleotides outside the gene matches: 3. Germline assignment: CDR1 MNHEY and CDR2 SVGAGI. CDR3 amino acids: CASRLADSTDTQYF. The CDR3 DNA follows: TGTGCCAGCCGACTAGCGGATAGCACAGATACGCAGTATTTT.

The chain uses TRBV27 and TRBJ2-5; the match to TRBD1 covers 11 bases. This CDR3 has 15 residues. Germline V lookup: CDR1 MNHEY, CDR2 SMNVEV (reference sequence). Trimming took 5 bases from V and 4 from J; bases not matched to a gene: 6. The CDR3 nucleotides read TGTGCCAGCAGTATAACCGGGACAGGGGGAGAGACCCAGTACTTC. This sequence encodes CASSITGTGGETQYF.

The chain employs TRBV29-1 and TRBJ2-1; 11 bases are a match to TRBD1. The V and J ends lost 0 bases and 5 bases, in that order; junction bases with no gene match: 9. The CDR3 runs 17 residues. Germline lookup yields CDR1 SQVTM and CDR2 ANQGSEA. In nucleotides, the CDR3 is TGCAGCGTTGAAGATCCTTTTGGGACAGGGGGTAACAATGAGCAGTTCTTC. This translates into CSVEDPFGTGGNNEQFF.

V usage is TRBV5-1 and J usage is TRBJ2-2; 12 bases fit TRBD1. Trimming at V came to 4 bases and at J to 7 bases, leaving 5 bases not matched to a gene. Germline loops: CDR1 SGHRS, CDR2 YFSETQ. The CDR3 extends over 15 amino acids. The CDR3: CASSLGTGGGGELFF. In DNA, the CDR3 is TGCGCCAGCAGCCTCGGGACAGGGGGCGGCGGGGAGCTGTTTTTT.